The 23 T cell receptor beta chains listed next were all sequenced from one sample in a study of Tregs in tolerant kidney transplant recipients. Clones were sequenced by immunoSEQ multiplex PCR, and TCRdb holds only the in-frame ones, with some missing. The table includes 100,000 to 150,000 clones, 85% to 95% detected once. Sequencing input: CD4+ T cells from blood. These receptors came from a human donor in good health.

The V gene is TRBV11-2, the J gene TRBJ2-7; 9 nucleotides line up with TRBD2. J lost 5 bases, V lost 2 bases, and 10 bases had no gene match. The CDR3 loop spans 16 amino acids. CDR1 and CDR2 (germline): SGHAT, FQNNGV. The CDR3 sequence: CASSLLGGLAKDEQYF. CDR3 nucleotides: TGTGCCAGCAGCTTACTGGGTGGACTAGCGAAGGACGAGCAGTACTTC. The entire variable domain, with the rest obtained from reference TRBV11-2 and TRBJ2-7, is as follows: EAGVAQSPRYKIIEKRQSVAFWCNPISGHATLYWYQQILGQGPKLLIQFQNNGVVDDSQLPKDRFSAERLKGVDSTLKIQPAKLEDSAVYLCASSLLGGLAKDEQYFGPGTRLTVT.

Here the CDR3 reads CASSRGTGGSYEQYF. The CDR3 DNA follows: TGCGCCAGCAGCCGGGGGACAGGGGGCTCCTACGAGCAGTACTTC. The rearrangement uses TRBV5-1 and TRBJ2-7, with 11 bases aligning to TRBD1. The germline CDR1 and CDR2 sequences are SGHRS and YFSETQ. This CDR3 has 15 amino acids. Losses at the gene ends were 4 bases for V and 0 bases for J; bases not matched to a gene: 3.

The chain has TRBV5-1 and TRBJ2-7; the D gene could be TRBD1 or TRBD2 (5 bases each). This CDR3 region has 13 residues. The ends were cut back, 1 base at V and 9 bases at J, with 14 bases in the middle. In germline, CDR1 is SGHRS, CDR2 YFSETQ. The CDR3 loop is CASSLRGYERQYF. The DNA for the CDR3 is TGCGCCAGCAGCTTGCGGGGCTACGAGCGGCAGTACTTC.

This clone appeared a single time. This sequence joins TRBV5-1 and TRBJ2-7; no reliable D call. There are 14 residues in the CDR3. The V and J ends lost 1 base and 2 bases respectively, with 10 bases between them. The V gene's germline CDR1 is SGHRS and CDR2 YFSETQ. CDR3 protein: CASSLLPGAYEQYF. The CDR3 bases are TGCGCCAGCAGCTTGCTTCCTGGGGCCTACGAGCAGTACTTC.

This clone has only a few counts. The chain is built from TRBV10-1 and TRBJ2-2; 7 nucleotides align to TRBD2. Trimming removed 6 bases from V and 2 bases from J; junction bases left unmatched: 3. The CDR3 is made up of 14 amino acids. CDR1 WNHNN and CDR2 SYGVQD come from the germline V gene (reference sequence). The DNA of the CDR3 is TGCGCCAGCAGAGAGGGACTAAACACCGGGGAGCTGTTTTTT. Translation gives CASREGLNTGELFF.

The rearrangement joins TRBV18 to TRBJ1-5; 12 nucleotides agree with TRBD1. The V gene end was trimmed by 8 bases and the J gene end by 5 bases; junction bases not matched to a gene: 10. The CDR3 is 16 amino acids. Germline values: CDR1 KGHSH, CDR2 LQKENI. The CDR3 spells CASPTRDRGRYQPQHF. Here the CDR3 DNA reads TGTGCCAGCCCTACCCGGGACAGGGGGCGATATCAGCCCCAGCATTTT.

The J gene is TRBJ2-4, the V gene TRBV6-6; perhaps TRBD1 as D (6 bases). Trimming stripped 5 bases from V and 0 bases from J, with 11 bases between. Germline loops: CDR1 MNHNY, CDR2 SVGAGI (reference sequence). The CDR3 consists of 15 residues. CDR3 in amino acids: CASSRTELAKNIQYF. Here the CDR3 DNA reads TGTGCCAGCAGTAGGACAGAGCTAGCCAAAAACATTCAGTACTTC.

This chain uses TRBV18 with TRBJ2-3; D gene uncertain. Germline CDR1 KGHSH, CDR2 LQKENI. The CDR3 is 12 amino acids. Trimming cost V 4 bases and J 7 bases, with 9 bases left between them. CDR3 in amino acids: CASSLDGNTQYF. The DNA of the CDR3 is TGTGCCAGCTCACTGGACGGAAATACGCAGTATTTT.

V and J are TRBV6-5 and TRBJ1-1; D gene uncertain. Germline V gene lookup returns CDR1 MNHEY and CDR2 SVGAGI. This CDR3 is 14 amino acids long. V dropped 1 base and J dropped 1 base, with 7 bases sitting between them. CDR3 coding DNA: TGTGCCAGCAGTTACTTAGGGTCGAACACTGAAGCTTTCTTT. Protein sequence: CASSYLGSNTEAFF.

This clone came up once. V and J are TRBV10-2 and TRBJ2-3; 9 positions match TRBD1. CDR1 and CDR2 (germline): WSHSY, SAAADI. Trimming at V came to 6 bases and at J to 4 bases, leaving 8 bases not matched to a gene. The CDR3 is 15 residues long. Written as DNA, the CDR3 is TGCGCCAGCAGCCAGAATACAGGGGGCGCAGATACGCAGTATTTT. The encoded protein is CASSQNTGGADTQYF.

This chain links TRBV6-4 with TRBJ1-2; TRBD1 matches 7 bases. Germline CDR1 and CDR2: MRHNA and SNTAGT. After removal of 3 bases from V and 8 bases from J, the junction contained 6 bases not matched to a gene. The CDR3 length is 13 residues. The CDR3 spells CASSEVTGIGYTF. The CDR3 region has the DNA TGTGCCAGCAGTGAAGTGACAGGGATCGGCTACACCTTC.

The V and J genes are TRBV7-9 and TRBJ2-2, with D perhaps matching TRBD1 (5 bases). The CDR3 totals 16 residues. The V and J ends lost 2 bases and 2 bases respectively, with 12 bases between them. In germline, CDR1 is SEHNR, CDR2 FQNEAQ (reference sequence). The CDR3 nucleotides are TGTGCCAGCAGCTTAAAGTCGACAGTTAACACCGGGGAGCTGTTTTTT. The encoded protein is CASSLKSTVNTGELFF. The whole variable domain, filled in from reference TRBV7-9 and TRBJ2-2, reads DTGVSQNPRHKITKRGQNVTFRCDPISEHNRLYWYRQTLGQGPEFLTYFQNEAQLEKSRLLSDRFSAERPKGSFSTLEIQRTEQGDSAMYLCASSLKSTVNTGELFFGEGSRLTVL.

This sequence joins TRBV5-4 and TRBJ2-5, with a possible D match to TRBD2 (5 bases). The better agreement between TRBJ2-7 and the DNA end casts doubt on the J call. The CDR3 covers 15 residues. Germline lookup yields CDR1 SGHNT and CDR2 YYREEE (reference sequence). CDR3 sequence (DNA): TGTGCCAGCAGCTCGGGCCCCGACGGGACCTACGAGCAGTACTTC. This encodes CASSSGPDGTYEQYF.

The V and J genes are TRBV18 and TRBJ2-1; D ambiguous. The V and J ends lost 3 bases and 0 bases respectively, with 12 bases between them. Germline values: CDR1 KGHSH, CDR2 LQKENI. The CDR3 length is 16 residues. The CDR3 is CASSPESLSSYNEQFF. The CDR3 DNA follows: TGTGCCAGCTCACCCGAGAGCCTGAGCTCCTACAATGAGCAGTTCTTC.

This sequence joins TRBV15 and TRBJ2-1; D is unclear. There are 12 residues in the CDR3. V was shortened by 3 bases and J by 9 bases, with 9 bases between the two germline ends. Germline V gene sequence: CDR1 LNHNV, CDR2 YYDKDF (reference sequence). Written as DNA, the CDR3 is TGTGCCACCAGCAGGGCCGTGGGTGAGCAGTTCTTC. This encodes CATSRAVGEQFF.

The chain links TRBV16 to TRBJ2-7, with D perhaps TRBD1 (6 bases). CDR1 and CDR2 from the germline V gene are KGHSY and FQNENV. V lost 3 bases and J lost 9, with 15 bases in between. The length of the CDR3 is 13 residues. The CDR3 nucleotides read TGTGCCAGCAGCCACAATGACAGGTTTAGGCAGTACTTC. This translates into CASSHNDRFRQYF.

The chain is built from TRBV25-1 and TRBJ2-1, with D maybe TRBD2 (6 bases). With 1 base removed from V and 0 bases from J, the gap between germline ends came to 10 bases. The CDR3 has 16 residues. Germline CDR1 and CDR2: MGHDK and SYGVNS. CDR3 DNA sequence: TGTGCCAGCAGTGAATTGCGGGGAGGCTCCTACAATGAGCAGTTCTTC. Translating it yields CASSELRGGSYNEQFF.

The V and J genes are TRBV4-2 and TRBJ2-1; 10 bases agree with TRBD2. CDR3 length: 19 residues. Germline lookup yields CDR1 LGHNA and CDR2 YNFKEQ. The V and J ends lost 4 bases and 2 bases, in that order; junction bases with no gene match: 14. The CDR3 nucleotides are TGTGCCAGCAGCCCGAGGGTACTAGCGGGACCATCCCCCTACAATGAGCAGTTCTTC. It encodes CASSPRVLAGPSPYNEQFF.

This CDR3 reads CASSLAFGFQETQYF. CDR3 bases: TGTGCCAGCAGCTTAGCTTTCGGCTTCCAAGAGACCCAGTACTTC. V usage is TRBV7-9 and J usage is TRBJ2-5; no clear D. In germline, CDR1 is SEHNR, CDR2 FQNEAQ (reference sequence). CDR3 length: 15 amino acids. V lost 0 bases and J 1 base, leaving 9 bases between the germline ends.

V is TRBV5-6 and J is TRBJ2-5; D is unresolved. Trimming left V 1 base short and J 5 bases short, with 3 bases between. The CDR3 contains 11 residues. Per the germline V gene, CDR1 is SGHDT and CDR2 is YYEEEE. The CDR3 region has the DNA TGTGCCAGCAGCTTGAGGGAGACCCAGTACTTC. Residues: CASSLRETQYF. The variable domain in full, with the rest retrieved from reference TRBV5-6 and TRBJ2-5, is DAGVTQSPTHLIKTRGQQVTLRCSPKSGHDTVSWYQQALGQGPQFIFQYYEEEERQRGNFPDRFSGHQFPNYSSELNVNALLLGDSALYLCASSLRETQYFGPGTRLLVL.

This clone was detected only once. V and J are TRBV5-6 and TRBJ2-7; the match to TRBD1 covers 10 bases. V was clipped by 2 bases and J by 2 bases; unmatched bases: 4. This CDR3 has 15 residues. CDR1 and CDR2 (germline): SGHDT, YYEEEE. This CDR3 is CASSFRTGGPYEQYF. The CDR3 bases are TGTGCCAGCAGCTTCCGGACAGGGGGTCCCTACGAGCAGTACTTC.

The genes are TRBV6-5 and TRBJ1-1, with TRBD1 matching over 8 bases. With V trimmed by 3 bases and J by 2 bases, 5 bases remained unmatched. CDR1 is MNHEY and CDR2 is SVGAGI in the germline V gene. The CDR3 is made up of 15 amino acids. The DNA of the CDR3 is TGTGCCAGCAGTTATAGGACAGGGATTAACACTGAAGCTTTCTTT. It encodes CASSYRTGINTEAFF.

This clone has just one count. The V call is TRBV2, the J call TRBJ1-4, with no clear D. Trimming cost V 7 bases and J 2 bases, with 20 bases left between them. Per the germline V gene, CDR1 is SNHLY and CDR2 is FYNNEI. The length of the CDR3 is 17 residues. CDR3 loop: CASTRYQVVGTNEKLFF. Written as DNA, the CDR3 is TGTGCCAGCACTCGGTACCAAGTGGTGGGGACTAATGAAAAACTGTTTTTT.